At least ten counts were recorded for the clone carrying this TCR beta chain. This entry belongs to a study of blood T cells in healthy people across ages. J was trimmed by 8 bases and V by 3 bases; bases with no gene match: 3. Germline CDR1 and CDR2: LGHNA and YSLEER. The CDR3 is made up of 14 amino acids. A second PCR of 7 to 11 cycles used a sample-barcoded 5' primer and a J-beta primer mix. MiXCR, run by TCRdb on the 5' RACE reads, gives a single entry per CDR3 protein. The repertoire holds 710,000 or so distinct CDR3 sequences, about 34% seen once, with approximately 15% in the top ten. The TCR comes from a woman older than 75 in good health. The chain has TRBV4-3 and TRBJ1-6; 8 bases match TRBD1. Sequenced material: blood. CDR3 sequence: CASSQDRVDSPLHF. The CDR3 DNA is TGCGCCAGCAGCCAGGACAGGGTCGATTCACCCCTCCACTTT.